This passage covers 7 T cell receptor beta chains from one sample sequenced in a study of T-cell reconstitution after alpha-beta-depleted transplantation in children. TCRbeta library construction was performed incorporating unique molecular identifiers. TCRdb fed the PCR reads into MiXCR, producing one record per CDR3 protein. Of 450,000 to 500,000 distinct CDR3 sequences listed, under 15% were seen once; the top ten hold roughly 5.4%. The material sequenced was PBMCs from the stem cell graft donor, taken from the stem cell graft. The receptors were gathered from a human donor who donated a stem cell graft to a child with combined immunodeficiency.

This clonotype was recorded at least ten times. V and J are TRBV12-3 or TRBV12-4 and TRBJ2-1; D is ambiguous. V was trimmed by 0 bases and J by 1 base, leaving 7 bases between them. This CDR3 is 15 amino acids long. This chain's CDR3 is CASSLARGSYNEQFF. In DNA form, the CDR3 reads TGTGCCAGCAGTTTAGCGCGTGGATCCTACAATGAGCAGTTCTTC.

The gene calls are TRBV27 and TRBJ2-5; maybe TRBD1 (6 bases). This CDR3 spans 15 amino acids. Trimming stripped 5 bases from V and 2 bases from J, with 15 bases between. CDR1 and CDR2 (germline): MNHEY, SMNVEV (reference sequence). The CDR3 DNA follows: TGTGCCAGCAGTGGGCTTACAGGGCTTCAAGAGACCCAGTACTTC. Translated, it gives CASSGLTGLQETQYF.

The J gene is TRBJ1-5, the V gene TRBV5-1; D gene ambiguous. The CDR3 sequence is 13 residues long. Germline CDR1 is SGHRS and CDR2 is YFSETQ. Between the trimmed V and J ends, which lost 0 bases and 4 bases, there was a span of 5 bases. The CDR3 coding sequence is TGCGCCAGCAGCTTGGATGTGAATCAGCCCCAGCATTTT. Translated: CASSLDVNQPQHF.

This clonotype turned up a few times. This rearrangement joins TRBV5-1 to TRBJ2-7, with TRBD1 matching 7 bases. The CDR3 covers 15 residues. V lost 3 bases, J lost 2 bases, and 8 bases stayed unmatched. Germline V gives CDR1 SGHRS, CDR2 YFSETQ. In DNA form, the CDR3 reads TGCGCCAGCAGCTCTCCAACAGGGGCTCCCTACGAGCAGTACTTC. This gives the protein CASSSPTGAPYEQYF.

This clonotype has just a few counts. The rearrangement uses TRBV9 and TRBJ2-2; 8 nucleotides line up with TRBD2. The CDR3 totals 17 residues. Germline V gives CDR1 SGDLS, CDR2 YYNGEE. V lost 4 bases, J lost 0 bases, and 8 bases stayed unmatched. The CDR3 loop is CASSSQAGLANTGELFF. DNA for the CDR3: TGTGCCAGCAGCTCACAGGCGGGACTAGCGAACACCGGGGAGCTGTTTTTT.

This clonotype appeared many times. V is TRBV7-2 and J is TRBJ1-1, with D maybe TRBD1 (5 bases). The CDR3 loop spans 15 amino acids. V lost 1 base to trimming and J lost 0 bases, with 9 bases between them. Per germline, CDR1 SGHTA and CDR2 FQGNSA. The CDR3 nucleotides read TGTGCCAGCAGCTTAGATGGGGGTTTGAACACTGAAGCTTTCTTT. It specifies CASSLDGGLNTEAFF. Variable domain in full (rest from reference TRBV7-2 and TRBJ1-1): GAGVSQSPSNKVTEKGKDVELRCDPISGHTALYWYRQSLGQGLEFLIYFQGNSAPDKSGLPSDRFSAERTGGSVSTLTIQRTQQEDSAVYLCASSLDGGLNTEAFFGQGTRLTVV.

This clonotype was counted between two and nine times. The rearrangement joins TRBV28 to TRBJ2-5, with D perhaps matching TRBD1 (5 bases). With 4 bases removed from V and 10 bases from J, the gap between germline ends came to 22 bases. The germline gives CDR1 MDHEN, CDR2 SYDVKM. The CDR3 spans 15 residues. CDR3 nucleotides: TGTGCCAGCAGTTCCCCGCTACAGGTTGGAAGGGGCCAGTACTTC. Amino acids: CASSSPLQVGRGQYF.